This T cell receptor (beta chain) was obtained from a study of blood T cell repertoires in COVID-19. Germline assignment: CDR1 MNHEY and CDR2 SVGAGI. The CDR3 sequence is 12 residues long. Deletions cut 4 bases from V and 4 bases from J, with 8 bases between. Participants spanned ages about 18 to 100 years and resided in roughly 22 US areas. Produced via immunoSEQ multiplex PCR; TCRdb's table is partial and in-frame only. The sample consists of 250,000 or so clones, approximately 84% of them appearing once. What was sequenced was PBMCs or T cells enriched from blood (not recorded which). The sequence derives from a middle-aged man who had recovered from COVID-19. The chain couples TRBV6-5 to TRBJ2-7; perhaps TRBD1 as D (6 bases). In nucleotides, the CDR3 is TGTGCCAGCAGTTCAGGGGTTTACGAGCAGTACTTC. Translating it yields CASSSGVYEQYF.